A selection of T cell receptor beta chains follows, all from one sample in a study of shared clonotypes between healthy human individuals. TCRdb's copy holds only in-frame clones and misses some; the assay was immunoSEQ multiplex PCR. The sample has about 510,000 clones, around 79% seen once; the top ten hold around 13%. The sequencing input was PBMCs. The receptors were sampled from a woman between 35 and 50 years old in good health. Some clones in this sample may be carry-over from other donors' samples. The CDR3 runs from the conserved cysteine through the conserved F or W. The D gene is left open where the match is weak. Clone sizes are given selectively: once, few, many, or a class where the clone is expanded.

TRBV7-6	NA	TRBD1	TRBJ2-7	CASSRGTGGIHEQYF	TGTGCCAGCAGCCGAGGGACAGGGGGGATCCACGAGCAGTACTTC
TRBV7-3	many	TRBD1	TRBJ2-3	CASSLRGGDTDTQYF	TGTGCCAGCAGCTTAAGAGGGGGCGACACAGATACGCAGTATTTT
TRBV2	NA	NA	TRBJ1-1	CASREQLNTEAFF	TGTGCCAGCAGGGAACAGTTGAACACTGAAGCTTTCTTT
TRBV18	few	NA	TRBJ2-7	CASSPGSVSYEQYF	TGTGCCAGCTCACCCGGTAGCGTTTCCTACGAGCAGTACTTC
TRBV7-2	NA	TRBD2	TRBJ2-3	CASSLVSSGSAYTQYF	TGTGCCAGCAGCTTAGTATCTAGCGGGAGTGCATATACGCAGTATTTT
TRBV28	many	NA	TRBJ2-6	CASSPSLGSGANVLTF	TGTGCCAGCAGTCCCTCTCTAGGCTCTGGGGCCAACGTCCTGACTTTC
TRBV9	once	TRBD2	TRBJ2-1	CASSVVGTSWDEQFF	TGTGCCAGCAGCGTAGTGGGGACTAGCTGGGATGAGCAGTTCTTC
TRBV7-8	NA	TRBD1	TRBJ1-1	CASILQGFYTEAFF	TGTGCCAGCATCCTACAGGGGTTTTACACTGAAGCTTTCTTT
TRBV2	NA	NA	TRBJ2-5	CASSGWGFDQETQYF	TGTGCCAGCAGCGGCTGGGGTTTTGACCAAGAGACCCAGTACTTC
TRBV7-9	NA	NA	TRBJ2-1	CASSWDAGNEQFF	TGTGCCAGCAGTTGGGACGCGGGAAATGAGCAGTTCTTC
TRBV29-1	few	NA	TRBJ1-1	CSVEPVNQNTEAFF	TGCAGCGTTGAACCAGTTAATCAAAACACTGAAGCTTTCTTT
TRBV27	many	NA	TRBJ2-2	CASSRDSRFGELFF	TGTGCCAGCAGTCGGGACTCACGGTTCGGGGAGCTGTTTTTT
TRBV30	NA	NA	TRBJ1-5	CAWSPDSNQPQHF	TGTGCCTGGAGTCCGGACAGCAATCAGCCCCAGCATTTT
TRBV4-2	NA	TRBD2	TRBJ2-1	CASSQVSRTSGPRSYNEQFF	TGTGCCAGCAGCCAAGTAAGTAGGACTAGCGGGCCTAGATCCTACAATGAGCAGTTCTTC
TRBV4-3	NA	NA	TRBJ2-1	CASSQGGSPYNEQFF	TGCGCCAGCAGCCAAGGGGGGAGCCCATACAATGAGCAGTTCTTC
TRBV2	NA	NA	TRBJ2-5	CASSEAGGGGQYF	TGTGCCAGCAGTGAAGCGGGGGGAGGGGGCCAGTACTTC
TRBV28	NA	NA	TRBJ2-1	CASSPPAPAGEFF	TGTGCCAGCAGCCCACCGGCTCCTGCTGGTGAGTTCTTC
TRBV7-2	few	NA	TRBJ2-7	CASSPQRTSYEQYF	TGTGCCAGCAGCCCACAGAGAACCAGCTACGAGCAGTACTTC
TRBV5-8	NA	NA	TRBJ2-7	CASSLQGSYEQYF	TGTGCCAGCAGCTTGCAGGGCTCCTACGAGCAGTACTTC
TRBV6-1	NA	NA	TRBJ1-3	CASSDVLSFGYTIYF	TGTGCCAGCAGTGATGTCCTCTCATTTGGTTACACCATATATTTT
TRBV7-7	NA	TRBD1	TRBJ2-3	CASSLGQGDTQYF	TGTGCTAGCAGCCTTGGACAGGGGGATACGCAGTATTTT
TRBV18	NA	NA	TRBJ2-7	CASSPTLRGTAEQYF	TGTGCCAGCTCCCCGACATTACGGGGGACGGCCGAGCAGTACTTC
TRBV11-2	once	NA	TRBJ2-7	CASSLSVGYIYEQYF	TGTGCCAGCAGCTTATCTGTAGGGTATATCTACGAGCAGTACTTC
TRBV15	NA	NA	TRBJ1-5	CATSRDLEVGVFGNQPQHF	TGTGCCACCAGCAGAGATCTCGAGGTGGGGGTTTTTGGCAATCAGCCCCAGCATTTT
TRBV4-1	NA	TRBD1	TRBJ2-2	CASSIHPDRDHKMPNTGELFF	TGCGCCAGCAGCATTCACCCGGACAGGGACCATAAAATGCCGAACACCGGGGAGCTGTTTTTT
TRBV5-4	NA	TRBD2	TRBJ2-7	CASSPGLDLYEQYF	TGTGCCAGCAGCCCGGGACTAGACCTCTACGAGCAGTACTTC
TRBV11-2	NA	TRBD2	TRBJ2-1	CASSLGGLAGGPYNEQFF	TGTGCCAGCAGCTTAGGGGGGCTAGCGGGAGGACCCTACAATGAGCAGTTCTTC
TRBV4-1	NA	NA	TRBJ1-5	CASSLTRQGNQPQHF	TGCGCCAGCAGCCTAACTAGACAGGGCAATCAGCCCCAGCATTTT
TRBV6-5	NA	TRBD2	TRBJ2-3	CASSYGAGDTDTQYF	TGTGCCAGCAGTTACGGTGCGGGAGACACAGATACGCAGTATTTT
TRBV5-8	NA	NA	TRBJ1-2	CASSLVEGSGYTF	TGTGCCAGCAGCTTGGTAGAGGGTTCTGGCTACACCTTC
TRBV6-1	NA	TRBD2	TRBJ2-7	CASSEEGSGSPYEQYF	TGTGCCAGCAGTGAAGAGGGAAGCGGGAGTCCCTACGAGCAGTACTTC
TRBV27	NA	NA	TRBJ1-5	CASSPVRFPNQPQHF	TGTGCCAGCAGTCCTGTCCGGTTCCCCAATCAGCCCCAGCATTTT
TRBV5-1	NA	TRBD2	TRBJ2-1	CASSLQLAGGPSNEQFF	TGCGCCAGCAGCTTACAATTAGCGGGAGGGCCCTCGAATGAGCAGTTCTTC
TRBV7-9	NA	TRBD2	TRBJ2-3	CASSPLGRFGASGADTQYF	TGTGCCAGCAGCCCCCTGGGAAGGTTCGGGGCTAGCGGCGCAGATACGCAGTATTTT
TRBV29-1	few	TRBD2	TRBJ2-1	CSVEEFASGKGEQFF	TGCAGCGTTGAAGAGTTCGCTAGCGGGAAAGGGGAGCAGTTCTTC
TRBV19	NA	NA	TRBJ1-5	CASSELSNQPQHF	TGTGCCAGTAGTGAACTTAGCAATCAGCCCCAGCATTTT
TRBV19	NA	TRBD2	TRBJ2-7	CASSRTSGNYEQYF	TGTGCCAGTAGTCGGACTAGCGGGAACTACGAGCAGTACTTC
TRBV29-1	NA	TRBD2	TRBJ2-7	CSVRPSGSYEQYF	TGCAGCGTTCGCCCTAGCGGCTCCTACGAGCAGTACTTC
TRBV27	NA	NA	TRBJ2-3	CASKIQGGADTQYF	TGTGCCAGCAAAATACAGGGAGGAGCTGATACGCAGTATTTT
TRBV19	NA	NA	TRBJ2-7	CASSILSGSGRYEQYF	TGTGCCAGTAGTATTCTGTCCGGAAGCGGTCGATACGAGCAGTACTTC
TRBV27	NA	TRBD1	TRBJ2-1	CASKLGQLTYNEQFF	TGTGCCAGCAAGCTGGGACAGTTAACGTACAATGAGCAGTTCTTC
TRBV7-9	NA	NA	TRBJ1-5	CASSLGPNQPQHF	TGTGCCAGCAGCTTAGGCCCCAATCAGCCCCAGCATTTT
TRBV2	NA	TRBD2	TRBJ2-5	CASSDGLAGVETQYF	TGTGCCAGCAGTGACGGACTAGCGGGGGTAGAGACCCAGTACTTC
TRBV25-1	NA	NA	TRBJ1-4	CASSELGGQHEKLFF	TGTGCCAGCAGTGAATTGGGAGGCCAGCACGAAAAACTGTTTTTT
TRBV15	NA	NA	TRBJ2-3	CATSSRTTDTQYF	TGTGCCACCAGCAGCCGGACGACAGATACGCAGTATTTT
TRBV9	NA	TRBD2	TRBJ2-1	CASSVEGLAGANEQFF	TGTGCCAGCAGCGTAGAGGGACTAGCGGGAGCTAATGAGCAGTTCTTC
TRBV2	NA	TRBD2	TRBJ2-3	CASSLLAGGTDTQYF	TGTGCCAGCAGCCTACTAGCGGGAGGCACAGATACGCAGTATTTT
TRBV4-1	NA	NA	TRBJ2-1	CASSQEYQGTYDEQFF	TGCGCCAGCAGCCAAGAATACCAGGGGACTTATGATGAGCAGTTCTTC